What follows describes a single TCR beta chain. What it recognizes is unknown. This CDR3 is 14 amino acids long. The record originates from a study of T cells expressing NK-cell markers. Whole-study results and caveats: Also leading the CD3+CD56-NKG2C+ fraction in a handful of donors were these clonotypes.

Reanalyzing the 5' RACE reads, TCRdb keeps one entry per CDR3 protein, without DNA. This repertoire includes about 160,000 distinct CDR3 sequences. The chain employs TRBV12-3 or TRBV12-4 and TRBJ2-1; TCRdb's D call, TRBD2, is unchecked because there is no DNA. Material: blood T cells: a sorted CD56 or NKG2C T cell subset, CD4+ or CD8+ T cells, or bulk PBMC T cells (not recorded which). This receptor was obtained from a woman aged 18 to 75 in good health. This CDR3 reads CASSLGLGNNEQFF.